This record looks at one TCR beta chain sequence and its context. Its specificity is not known. TCRdb's table, derived via immunoSEQ multiplex PCR, lists solely in-frame clones and lacks some. The profile shows 120,000 to 150,000 clones, approximately 87% of them singletons. These donors were members of the 120-subject validation cohort, a group separate from the roughly 700-subject first cohort. The data derive from a study of cytomegalovirus exposure and HLA in healthy donors. Whole-study findings and limits: The study put some 160 TCR beta chains on its list as cytomegalovirus-associated. Rarity held for most TCR sequences, but there were some public TCRs that occurred in many donors.

Germline CDR1 SGHRS, CDR2 YFSETQ. Unmatched junction bases numbered 6, after V lost 4 bases and J lost 3 bases. The CDR3 spans 14 residues. What was sequenced was PBMCs. The rearrangement uses TRBV5-1 and TRBJ2-5, with 7 bases matching TRBD1. This TCR was recovered from a man between 18 and 35 years old in good health and CMV-seronegative. The CDR3 DNA reads as TGCGCCAGCAGCCATGGGACAGACGAAGAGACCCAGTACTTC. As protein: CASSHGTDEETQYF. Together with reference TRBV5-1 and TRBJ2-5, the CDR3 gives the full variable domain: KAGVTQTPRYLIKTRGQQVTLSCSPISGHRSVSWYQQTPGQGLQFLFEYFSETQRNKGNFPGRFSGRQFSNSRSEMNVSTLELGDSALYLCASSHGTDEETQYFGPGTRLLVL.